This T cell receptor beta chain emerged from a study of long-term antiretroviral therapy in people with HIV. General study points: Collection of the blood took place between 2004 and 2017. The ART regimens in use then may have been less effective than current ones.

There are 15 residues in the CDR3. Trimming took off 5 bases at V and 0 bases at J, with 11 bases between the two ends. Germline CDR1 SGHTA, CDR2 FQGNSA. To note about this clone: Its antigen is unidentified.

All participants with HIV were treated in the United States. With survey level as its setting, the immunoSEQ assay was v3.0. It was roughly 40,000-50,000 T-cell genomes per sample that sequencing targeted. Assay used: immunoSEQ multiplex PCR; TCRdb lists only in-frame clones, some missing. The repertoire consists of around 34,000 clones, with roughly 79% occurring once and the leading ten covering roughly 3.5%. This TCR was sampled from a man over 45 with HIV. Specimen: unsorted PBMCs, collected 3 years after starting antiretroviral therapy. This chain links TRBV7-2 with TRBJ2-1; no clear D gene. CDR3 sequence: CASSADVSSYNEQFF. The CDR3 DNA sequence: TGTGCCAGCAGCGCGGACGTGAGCTCCTACAATGAGCAGTTCTTC.